The 20 T cell receptor beta chains presented below share a single source sample, sequenced in a study of shared clonotypes between healthy human individuals. Profiling relied on immunoSEQ multiplex PCR, and the TCRdb table lists in-frame clones only, not all of them. This sample carries 110,000 or so clones, around 71% of them seen once, and the ten largest clones take just under 25%. Sequencing input: memory CD8+ T cells sorted from blood. Stated subset: CD45RO+ cells pooled with CCR7-negative TemRA cells. The receptor set was obtained from a woman between 25 and 40 years old in good health.

This clone was observed a handful of times. The CDR3 DNA is TGTGCCAGCAGCCAAGATCAGGGGGACCTTGACTACGAGCAGTACTTC. Protein product: CASSQDQGDLDYEQYF. V and J are TRBV4-2 and TRBJ2-5; TRBD1 matches at 7 bases. The last part of the DNA fits TRBJ2-7 better; the J call may be wrong. CDR1 LGHNA and CDR2 YNFKEQ come from the germline V gene. This CDR3 is 16 amino acids long.

This clone appeared a few times. The rearrangement links TRBV5-1 to TRBJ2-7, with D possibly TRBD1 on 6 matching bases. Germline lookup yields CDR1 SGHRS and CDR2 YFSETQ. The CDR3 contains 12 residues. V lost 2 bases to trimming and J lost 5 bases, with 8 bases between them. CDR3 nucleotides: TGCGCCAGCAGCTTAGGGGGACACGAGCAGTACTTC. It translates to CASSLGGHEQYF.

This clone was found a few times. The CDR3 DNA is TGTGCCAGCAGTGAATCAGTGTTGGGCGGGGACCAGGAGCAGTACTTC. As protein: CASSESVLGGDQEQYF. This chain uses TRBV25-1 with TRBJ2-7, with D possibly TRBD2 on 6 matching bases. V lost 1 base and J lost 7, with 20 bases in between. Looked up from germline, CDR1 is MGHDK and CDR2 is SYGVNS. There are 16 residues in the CDR3.

The V gene is TRBV27, the J gene TRBJ1-1; no clear D gene. This CDR3 is 15 amino acids long. CDR1 and CDR2 from the germline V gene are MNHEY and SMNVEV (reference sequence). V lost 2 bases and J 3 bases, leaving 13 bases between the germline ends. The CDR3 region is CASSLEPSGDTEAFF. The CDR3 DNA follows: TGTGCCAGCAGTTTAGAGCCTAGCGGGGACACTGAAGCTTTCTTT.

V gene TRBV6-1 combines with J gene TRBJ1-2, with D unresolved. V was clipped by 4 bases and J by 4 bases, with 10 bases between them. Germline V CDR1 and CDR2: MNHNS, SASEGT. The CDR3 consists of 13 residues. CDR3 loop: CASSASEGYGYTF. The CDR3 nucleotides read TGTGCCAGCAGTGCATCGGAAGGCTATGGCTACACCTTC.

V usage is TRBV5-1 and J usage is TRBJ1-1, with 7 bases lining up with TRBD1. Germline CDR1 SGHRS, CDR2 YFSETQ. The V gene end was trimmed by 0 bases and the J gene end by 5 bases; junction bases not matched to a gene: 4. The CDR3 spans 14 residues. The CDR3 region has the DNA TGCGCCAGCAGCTTGGCACAGGGGAGGACTGAAGCTTTCTTT. It specifies CASSLAQGRTEAFF.

This clone has only a few counts. The rearrangement joins TRBV28 to TRBJ1-1, with D possibly being TRBD1 (5 bases). CDR3 size: 14 residues. The V end lost 7 bases, the J end lost 1 base, and 13 bases lay between the germline ends. Germline V gene sequence: CDR1 MDHEN, CDR2 SYDVKM. The CDR3 protein is CASTFPGSNTEAFF. The CDR3 DNA reads TGTGCCAGCACCTTTCCAGGGTCGAACACTGAAGCTTTCTTT.

The table lists this clone with a few counts. The chain is built from TRBV30 and TRBJ1-3; a possible D gene is TRBD1 (6 bases). The CDR3 totals 14 residues. Trimming took off 5 bases at V and 0 bases at J, with 11 bases between the two ends. In germline, CDR1 is GTSNPN, CDR2 SVGIG (reference sequence). The CDR3, as DNA: TGTGCCTGGGACGGAGGGGGCTCTGGAAACACCATATATTTT. Residues: CAWDGGGSGNTIYF.

This clone was seen a handful of times. The chain has TRBV6-5 and TRBJ2-3; tentatively, D is TRBD2 (6 bases). Germline assignment: CDR1 MNHEY and CDR2 SVGAGI. The V and J ends lost 6 bases and 3 bases respectively, with 13 bases between them. The CDR3 runs to 14 residues. CDR3 sequence: CASRGDSETDTQYF. The DNA of the CDR3 is TGTGCCAGCAGGGGGGACTCTGAAACAGATACGCAGTATTTT.

The chain carries TRBV7-9 and TRBJ2-1, with D unresolved. The CDR3 runs 9 residues. Germline CDR1 SEHNR, CDR2 FQNEAQ (reference sequence). The V and J ends lost 7 bases and 13 bases respectively, with 8 bases between them. The DNA of the CDR3 is TGTGCCAGCACCCCTACTCAGTTCTTC. Protein sequence: CASTPTQFF.

In DNA, the CDR3 is TGTGCCAGCAGCTCCGGGATAGCGGGGGACACCGGGGAGCTGTTTTTT. It specifies CASSSGIAGDTGELFF. The rearrangement joins TRBV7-9 to TRBJ2-2, with 9 nucleotides matching TRBD2. This CDR3 contains 16 residues. Germline V gives CDR1 SEHNR, CDR2 FQNEAQ (reference sequence). Trimming at V came to 4 bases and at J to 3 bases, leaving 6 bases not matched to a gene.

The CDR3 loop reads CASSNRQDRGEAFF. As DNA, the CDR3 is TGTGCCAGCTCAAATCGACAGGACAGGGGTGAAGCTTTCTTT. V gene TRBV18 combines with J gene TRBJ1-1; 9 bases agree with TRBD1. Germline CDR1 KGHSH, CDR2 LQKENI. Trimming took 5 bases from V and 7 from J; bases not matched to a gene: 8. There are 14 residues in the CDR3.

The chain is built from TRBV19 and TRBJ2-5, with D possibly being TRBD1 (6 bases). The DNA end is a closer match to TRBJ2-7, so the J assignment may be wrong. The germline gives CDR1 LNHDA, CDR2 SQIVND (reference sequence). The CDR3 consists of 14 residues. DNA of the CDR3: TGTGCCAGTAGCGCGACAGGAACGGCCTACGAGCAGTACTTC. The encoded protein is CASSATGTAYEQYF.

This clone was seen more than once but under ten times. This chain links TRBV25-1 with TRBJ2-7; D remains ambiguous. From germline, CDR1 is MGHDK and CDR2 SYGVNS. The germline V and J ends were trimmed by 5 bases and 3 bases, with 8 bases remaining between them. The CDR3 loop spans 12 amino acids. The CDR3 DNA is TGTGCCAGCAGTCTTCTAGGCTACGAGCAGTACTTC. This encodes CASSLLGYEQYF.

V usage is TRBV15 and J usage is TRBJ2-1, with D possibly matching TRBD2 (6 bases). There are 13 residues in the CDR3. The germline V gene encodes CDR1 LNHNV and CDR2 YYDKDF (reference sequence). V was pared by 10 bases and J by 5 bases, with 15 bases between. The CDR3 is CASQEGGDNEQFF. The CDR3 DNA reads as TGTGCCAGCCAGGAGGGTGGGGACAATGAGCAGTTCTTC.

The chain joins TRBV28 to TRBJ1-5; 8 nucleotides agree with TRBD1. The J segment lost 5 bases and the V segment lost 3 bases, leaving 6 bases of the junction unmatched. Per germline, CDR1 MDHEN and CDR2 SYDVKM. The CDR3 covers 15 residues. In DNA, the CDR3 is TGTGCCAGCAGTTTTCAGGGGGCTTTCGATCAGCCCCAGCATTTT. Translating it yields CASSFQGAFDQPQHF.

The rearrangement links TRBV29-1 to TRBJ2-7; D unclear. Trimming took off 5 bases at V and 1 base at J, with 9 bases between the two ends. Looked up from germline, CDR1 is SQVTM and CDR2 is ANQGSEA. The CDR3 sequence is 12 residues long. Here the CDR3 reads CSVLGDSYEQYF. CDR3 bases: TGCAGCGTTTTGGGCGATTCCTACGAGCAGTACTTC.

The chain employs TRBV5-1 and TRBJ2-7; 9 positions agree with TRBD1. The germline V gene encodes CDR1 SGHRS and CDR2 YFSETQ. The CDR3 spans 16 residues. V was clipped by 0 bases and J by 0 bases; unmatched bases: 4. The CDR3 bases are TGCGCCAGCAGCTTGGGGGACAGGGACTTCTCCTACGAGCAGTACTTC. Translation gives CASSLGDRDFSYEQYF.

This sequence joins TRBV6-6 and TRBJ1-5; D is unclear. This CDR3 comprises 13 residues. Germline loops: CDR1 MNHNY, CDR2 SVGAGI (reference sequence). V dropped 6 bases and J dropped 4 bases, with 10 bases sitting between them. The CDR3 nucleotides are TGTGCCAGCAGCCAGTTGGGGAATCAGCCCCAGCATTTT. Residues: CASSQLGNQPQHF.

This clone was counted once. V is TRBV15 and J is TRBJ2-7; 8 positions agree with TRBD2. V lost 0 bases and J lost 2; bases outside the gene matches: 9. Per the germline V gene, CDR1 is LNHNV and CDR2 is YYDKDF (reference sequence). The CDR3 totals 17 residues. Written as DNA, the CDR3 is TGTGCCACCAGCAGAGAAGCGGGAGCTCTCCCAACCTACGAGCAGTACTTC. As protein: CATSREAGALPTYEQYF.